This T cell receptor beta chain was sequenced in a study of blood T cell repertoires in COVID-19. Study information: Some COVID-19 samples were acute and others convalescent; all came from the United States, Italy and Spain. Sample material is recorded as cDNA or gDNA derived from T cells, B-cell-depleted T cells, or PBMCs.

The V and J ends lost 4 bases and 5 bases, in that order; junction bases with no gene match: 8. The CDR3 extends over 14 amino acids. The germline V gene encodes CDR1 SEHNR and CDR2 FQNEAQ (reference sequence). Original data processing: Reference gene primer amplification gave nucleated cell count estimates. TCRdb keeps only in-frame clones here, not all; method: immunoSEQ multiplex PCR. That table furnishes V, J and clone size, whereas the DNA furnished D and trimming. The table has 250,000 to 300,000 clones, 75% to 90% seen once; the top ten hold around 2%. This clone was recorded once. Sequencing input: peripheral blood. The sequence came from a man in his fifties or sixties with acute or convalescent COVID-19. The chain recombines TRBV7-9 with TRBJ2-7, with 7 bases that match TRBD1. This chain's CDR3 is CASSSYRGSDEQYF. In DNA form, the CDR3 reads TGTGCCAGCAGCTCATACAGGGGAAGCGACGAGCAGTACTTC. Full variable domain (remainder filled in from reference TRBV7-9 and TRBJ2-7): DTGVSQNPRHKITKRGQNVTFRCDPISEHNRLYWYRQTLGQGPEFLTYFQNEAQLEKSRLLSDRFSAERPKGSFSTLEIQRTEQGDSAMYLCASSSYRGSDEQYFGPGTRLTVT.